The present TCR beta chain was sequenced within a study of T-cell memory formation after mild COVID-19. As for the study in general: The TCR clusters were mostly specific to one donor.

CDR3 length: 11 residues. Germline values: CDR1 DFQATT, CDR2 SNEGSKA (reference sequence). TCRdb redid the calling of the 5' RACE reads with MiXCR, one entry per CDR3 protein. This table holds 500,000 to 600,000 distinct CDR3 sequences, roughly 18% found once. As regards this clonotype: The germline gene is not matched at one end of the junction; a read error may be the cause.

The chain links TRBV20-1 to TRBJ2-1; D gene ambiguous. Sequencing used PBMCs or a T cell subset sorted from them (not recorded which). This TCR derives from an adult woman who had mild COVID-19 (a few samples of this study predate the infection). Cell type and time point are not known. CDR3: CSAGDVYEQFF. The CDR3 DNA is TGCAGTGCTGGAGACGTTTATGAGCAGTTCTTC.